A selection of T cell receptor beta chains follows, all from one sample in a study of T cells in localized non-small cell lung cancer. Sequenced by immunoSEQ multiplex PCR; TCRdb stores in-frame clones only, minus some. The table records some 53,000 clones, roughly 88% of them present only once. The sequencing used peripheral blood, collected before any cancer treatment. All receptors derive from a male donor aged 60 or over with stage III squamous cell lung carcinoma. CDR3s include the opening cysteine and the closing phenylalanine or tryptophan. The D gene is left open where the match is weak. The size of a clone is reported for some rows only, either as once, few or many, or as a class for expanded clones.

D gene: NA; V gene: TRBV6-1; J gene: TRBJ1-2; clone size: NA; CDR3 DNA: TGTGCCAGCAGTGAAGTGGAAGGAAGCTACACCTTC; CDR3 protein: CASSEVEGSYTF
D gene: TRBD1; V gene: TRBV7-2; J gene: TRBJ1-4; clone size: NA; CDR3 DNA: TGTGCCAGCAGGCGACAGGGGGCAACTAATGAAAAACTGTTTTTT; CDR3 protein: CASRRQGATNEKLFF
D gene: NA; V gene: TRBV18; J gene: TRBJ2-2; clone size: NA; CDR3 DNA: TGTGCCAGCTCACCACCCCCGCCCGGGGAGCTGTTTTTT; CDR3 protein: CASSPPPPGELFF
D gene: TRBD1; V gene: TRBV9; J gene: TRBJ1-1; clone size: NA; CDR3 DNA: TGTGCCAGCAGCGCACAGGGGTCTCAAGCTTTCTTT; CDR3 protein: CASSAQGSQAFF
D gene: NA; V gene: TRBV30; J gene: TRBJ2-5; clone size: NA; CDR3 DNA: TGTGCCTGGAGCCGTGTTTACAGGGAGGCTCACCAAGAGACCCAGTACTTC; CDR3 protein: CAWSRVYREAHQETQYF
D gene: NA; V gene: TRBV6-1; J gene: TRBJ1-1; clone size: NA; CDR3 DNA: TGTGCCAGCAGACCAGGGGTTAACACTGAAGCTTTCTTT; CDR3 protein: CASRPGVNTEAFF
D gene: TRBD1; V gene: TRBV7-9; J gene: TRBJ1-4; clone size: NA; CDR3 DNA: TGTGCCAGCACGAGACAGGGCGGCGGAAAACTGTTTTTT; CDR3 protein: CASTRQGGGKLFF
D gene: NA; V gene: TRBV4-3; J gene: TRBJ1-2; clone size: many; CDR3 DNA: TGCGCCAGCAGCCAAGATAGTCTGGGGGCTAACTATGGCTACACCTTC; CDR3 protein: CASSQDSLGANYGYTF
D gene: TRBD1; V gene: TRBV29-1; J gene: TRBJ2-1; clone size: NA; CDR3 DNA: TGCGGCGGGGACAGGTCCTACAATGAGCAGTTCTTC; CDR3 protein: CGGDRSYNEQFF
D gene: NA; V gene: TRBV6-1; J gene: TRBJ2-3; clone size: once; CDR3 DNA: TGTGCCAGCAGTGATGAAGGCCCTAGCACAGATACGCAGTATTTT; CDR3 protein: CASSDEGPSTDTQYF
D gene: TRBD2; V gene: TRBV7-9; J gene: TRBJ2-1; clone size: NA; CDR3 DNA: TGTGCCAGCAGCTTGACTAGCGGGGCTCCCCGAGGGAACAATGAGCAGTTCTTC; CDR3 protein: CASSLTSGAPRGNNEQFF
D gene: TRBD1; V gene: TRBV15; J gene: TRBJ2-4; clone size: NA; CDR3 DNA: TGTGCCACCAGCAGCCTAAGGACAGGGGAGCACATTCAGTACTTC; CDR3 protein: CATSSLRTGEHIQYF
D gene: TRBD2; V gene: TRBV19; J gene: TRBJ2-3; clone size: NA; CDR3 DNA: TGTGCCAGTAGTATACCCAGCGGGGGGCTCACAGATACGCAGTATTTT; CDR3 protein: CASSIPSGGLTDTQYF
D gene: NA; V gene: TRBV18; J gene: TRBJ1-5; clone size: NA; CDR3 DNA: TGTGCCAGCTCACCGGGACACCGCAATCAGCCCCAGCATTTT; CDR3 protein: CASSPGHRNQPQHF
D gene: TRBD1; V gene: TRBV10-2; J gene: TRBJ2-7; clone size: once; CDR3 DNA: TGCGCCAGCAGCCGACAGGGCGTACACGAGCAGTACTTC; CDR3 protein: CASSRQGVHEQYF
D gene: NA; V gene: TRBV10-3; J gene: TRBJ1-2; clone size: NA; CDR3 DNA: TGTGCCATCAGTGAGGAACTCGTTAGCTACACCTTC; CDR3 protein: CAISEELVSYTF
D gene: NA; V gene: TRBV5-6; J gene: TRBJ1-6; clone size: NA; CDR3 DNA: TGTGCCAGCACCTCTTGGTGGAGCCAGGGAGGTTCACCCCTCCACTTT; CDR3 protein: CASTSWWSQGGSPLHF
D gene: TRBD1; V gene: TRBV7-2; J gene: TRBJ2-2; clone size: NA; CDR3 DNA: TGTGCCAGCAGCTCTGGACAGGAGAACACCGGGGAGCTGTTTTTT; CDR3 protein: CASSSGQENTGELFF
D gene: TRBD2; V gene: TRBV7-8; J gene: TRBJ2-7; clone size: once; CDR3 DNA: TGTGCCAGCAGCTGGCCTAGCGGGGGGATACACGAGCAGTACTTC; CDR3 protein: CASSWPSGGIHEQYF
D gene: NA; V gene: TRBV30; J gene: TRBJ1-5; clone size: NA; CDR3 DNA: TGTGCCTGGGGCAAGAATCAGCCCCAGCATTTT; CDR3 protein: CAWGKNQPQHF
D gene: NA; V gene: TRBV5-1; J gene: TRBJ1-2; clone size: NA; CDR3 DNA: TGCGCCAGCAGCTTGGAAGGGTCAGGCTACACCTTC; CDR3 protein: CASSLEGSGYTF
D gene: NA; V gene: TRBV5-4; J gene: TRBJ1-1; clone size: NA; CDR3 DNA: TGTGCCAGCAGCTCGGGCCGATCGGGAAGGGGAGCTTTCTTT; CDR3 protein: CASSSGRSGRGAFF
D gene: NA; V gene: TRBV9; J gene: TRBJ1-1; clone size: NA; CDR3 DNA: TGTGCCAGCAGTTTCTCACAGGGTGGGATGAAAGGGAACACTGAAGCTTTCTTT; CDR3 protein: CASSFSQGGMKGNTEAFF
D gene: NA; V gene: TRBV18; J gene: TRBJ1-1; clone size: NA; CDR3 DNA: TGTGCCAGCTCACCCGACAGGCTGGCCACTGAAGCTTTCTTT; CDR3 protein: CASSPDRLATEAFF
D gene: NA; V gene: TRBV30; J gene: TRBJ2-1; clone size: NA; CDR3 DNA: TGTGCCTGGAGTCCACCCGACAGGTACAATGAGCAGTTCTTC; CDR3 protein: CAWSPPDRYNEQFF
D gene: TRBD1; V gene: TRBV18; J gene: TRBJ2-5; clone size: once; CDR3 DNA: TGTGCCAGCTCACCCAGGACAGGGTTGGGAGAGACCCAGTACTTC; CDR3 protein: CASSPRTGLGETQYF